This T cell receptor beta chain was captured in a study of tumor-infiltrating lymphocytes in oesophageal squamous cell carcinoma. The CDR3 totals 16 residues. Germline V gene sequence: CDR1 LGHNT, CDR2 FRNRAP. V lost 2 bases, J lost 0 bases, and 13 bases lay in between. TCRdb processed the PCR reads anew with MiXCR; each CDR3 protein has one entry. The sample carries roughly 13,000 distinct CDR3 sequences, roughly 44% recorded once. In its sample, this clonotype was seen many times. The chain combines TRBV12-5 with TRBJ1-2; D perhaps matches TRBD1 (5 bases). The sequence was collected from a male donor with esophageal squamous cell carcinoma. The sequenced material came from blood. The CDR3 bases are TGTGCTAGTGGTTTGAAGCCGGGACCGGCTAACTATGGCTACACCTTC. The encoded protein is CASGLKPGPANYGYTF.